The rows below give T cell receptor beta chains drawn from one sample of a study of radiotherapy plus CTLA-4 blockade in lung cancer. Here immunoSEQ multiplex PCR was the method, and the copy in TCRdb shows in-frame clones only, minus some. Among more than 55,000 clones, roughly 80% were seen once, and the ten largest hold approximately 17%. This specimen was peripheral blood, taken from a patient treated with radiotherapy plus ipilimumab. The receptors were gathered from a human donor with non-small cell lung cancer who had a complete response to radiotherapy plus ipilimumab. Both conserved end residues are part of each CDR3. Fields, in order: CDR3 length, clone size, D gene, V gene, J gene, CDR3 protein, CDR3 DNA. A D gene is named only where the DNA matches it firmly. Size is omitted from some rows. Given values are once, few, many or a class for expanded clones.

>13|few|TRBD1|TRBV19|TRBJ1-1
CASIHQGVTEAFF
TGTGCCAGTATCCATCAGGGGGTGACTGAAGCTTTCTTT
>15|-|-|TRBV7-6|TRBJ1-3
CASSPTASSGNTIYF
TGTGCCAGCAGCCCGACAGCTTCCTCTGGAAACACCATATATTTT
>12|once|-|TRBV27|TRBJ2-1
CASSFHRVEQFF
TGTGCCAGCAGTTTCCACAGGGTCGAGCAGTTCTTC
>13|-|-|TRBV27|TRBJ2-7
CASSLEAGHEQYF
TGTGCCAGCAGTTTAGAGGCGGGGCACGAGCAGTACTTC
>15|-|TRBD2|TRBV19|TRBJ2-1
CASSTISGRNNEQFF
TGTGCCAGTAGTACGATTAGCGGGAGGAACAATGAGCAGTTCTTC
>15|-|TRBD1|TRBV27|TRBJ1-6
CASSLGDRENSPLHF
TGTGCCAGCAGTTTAGGGGACAGGGAAAATTCACCCCTCCACTTT
>16|-|-|TRBV5-4|TRBJ2-2
CASSFGVASGTGELFF
TGTGCCAGCAGCTTTGGGGTAGCGTCCGGGACCGGGGAGCTGTTTTTT
>15|few|TRBD1|TRBV9|TRBJ1-2
CASSGDRGRNYGYTF
TGTGCCAGCAGCGGAGACAGGGGGCGTAACTATGGCTACACCTTC
>15|once|-|TRBV7-2|TRBJ2-2
CASSRDRQNTGELFF
TGTGCCAGCAGCCGAGACAGACAAAACACCGGGGAGCTGTTTTTT
>16|-|-|TRBV4-1|TRBJ1-5
CASSQVQGSGNQPQHF
TGCGCCAGCAGCCAAGTCCAGGGTAGCGGGAATCAGCCCCAGCATTTT
>13|-|TRBD2|TRBV30|TRBJ2-3
CAWSLAGGDTQYF
TGTGCCTGGAGTTTAGCGGGGGGGGATACGCAGTATTTT
>15|-|TRBD2|TRBV7-2|TRBJ2-2
CASSTLAANTGELFF
TGTGCCAGCAGCACACTAGCGGCGAACACCGGGGAGCTGTTTTTT
>19|-|TRBD2|TRBV4-1|TRBJ2-2
CASSQPSGGAGGPDGELFF
TGCGCCAGCAGCCAACCCTCCGGGGGGGCGGGAGGGCCCGACGGGGAGCTGTTTTTT
>12|-|-|TRBV2|TRBJ1-1
CASGERVTEAFF
TGTGCCAGCGGGGAGCGGGTCACTGAAGCTTTCTTT
>17|-|TRBD2|TRBV5-1|TRBJ2-1
CASRERGAGSSYNEQFF
TGCGCCAGCAGGGAGCGGGGGGCCGGGAGCTCCTACAATGAGCAGTTCTTC
>15|-|-|TRBV11-2|TRBJ1-4
CASSLVLGAGEKLFF
TGTGCCAGCAGCTTAGTTCTGGGGGCGGGTGAAAAACTGTTTTTT
>15|-|TRBD1|TRBV18|TRBJ2-1
CASSPPGQGAGEQFF
TGTGCCAGCTCACCACCGGGACAGGGGGCTGGTGAGCAGTTCTTC
>15|-|-|TRBV15|TRBJ1-6
CATSRDTQYNSPLHF
TGTGCCACCAGCAGAGATACACAGTATAATTCACCCCTCCACTTT
>15|-|-|TRBV25-1|TRBJ1-6
CASSEHRVGNSPLHF
TGTGCCAGCAGTGAACACCGGGTGGGTAATTCACCCCTCCACTTT
>14|-|TRBD1|TRBV6-5|TRBJ2-7
CASSDTGGFYEQYF
TGTGCCAGCAGTGACACAGGGGGCTTCTACGAGCAGTACTTC
>17|-|-|TRBV4-3|TRBJ1-1
CASSQEKASGLFTEAFF
TGCGCCAGCAGCCAAGAGAAAGCTTCGGGTTTGTTCACTGAAGCTTTCTTT
>14|-|-|TRBV27|TRBJ1-6
CASSRDTDNSPLHF
TGTGCCAGCAGCCGGGACACAGATAATTCACCCCTCCACTTT
>14|-|-|TRBV27|TRBJ1-1
CASSLSQMSTEAFF
TGTGCCAGCAGTTTATCCCAAATGTCCACTGAAGCTTTCTTT
>14|-|TRBD1|TRBV29-1|TRBJ1-6
CSVGDSSYNSPLHF
TGCAGCGTAGGGGACAGCTCCTATAATTCACCCCTCCACTTT
>13|-|-|TRBV4-3|TRBJ2-5
CASSQALQETQYF
TGCGCCAGCAGCCAAGCTCTCCAAGAGACCCAGTACTTC
>16|-|TRBD1|TRBV5-6|TRBJ2-7
CASTSLSGTGNYEQYF
TGTGCCAGCACCTCCCTCTCCGGGACAGGGAACTACGAGCAGTACTTC
>15|-|-|TRBV19|TRBJ1-1
CASSPGLERYTEAFF
TGTGCCAGTAGTCCAGGGCTTGAGAGGTACACTGAAGCTTTCTTT
>15|-|-|TRBV19|TRBJ2-2
CASSWGGQLTGELFF
TGTGCCAGTAGTTGGGGCGGACAGCTCACCGGGGAGCTGTTTTTT
>14|-|TRBD1|TRBV6-6|TRBJ1-2
CASRTFGTVYGYTF
TGTGCCAGCAGAACCTTTGGGACAGTATATGGCTACACCTTC
>14|-|TRBD1|TRBV5-1|TRBJ1-1
CASSTDRGGTEAFF
TGCGCCAGCAGCACCGACAGGGGAGGAACTGAAGCTTTCTTT
>11|-|TRBD2|TRBV29-1|TRBJ2-1
CSVGEGNEQFF
TGCAGCGTTGGGGAGGGCAATGAGCAGTTCTTC
>14|-|-|TRBV5-1|TRBJ1-1
CASSLDVGGSEAFF
TGCGCCAGCAGCTTGGATGTTGGGGGCTCTGAAGCTTTCTTT
>13|once|-|TRBV15|TRBJ2-7
CATSRDIAYEQYF
TGTGCCACCAGCAGAGACATCGCCTACGAGCAGTACTTC
>14|medium-sized|-|TRBV5-1|TRBJ1-1
CASSLEGGGTEAFF
TGCGCCAGCAGCTTGGAGGGCGGGGGCACTGAAGCTTTCTTT
>17|-|-|TRBV14|TRBJ1-2
CASSPLGRERFNYGYTF
TGTGCCAGCAGCCCCCTTGGGCGGGAGCGATTTAACTATGGCTACACCTTC
>12|few|-|TRBV4-1|TRBJ1-4
CASSPWANRLFF
TGCGCCAGCAGCCCTTGGGCTAATAGACTGTTTTTT
>16|-|TRBD1|TRBV18|TRBJ2-7
CASSPPQGTDSYEQYF
TGTGCCAGCTCACCACCTCAAGGGACAGACTCCTACGAGCAGTACTTC
>13|-|TRBD2|TRBV14|TRBJ2-5
CASRASGKETQYF
TGTGCCAGCAGGGCTAGCGGAAAAGAGACCCAGTACTTC
>14|-|TRBD1|TRBV2|TRBJ2-5
CASSLLDRGETQYF
TGTGCCAGCAGTCTACTCGACAGGGGCGAGACCCAGTACTTC
>14|-|TRBD1|TRBV7-9|TRBJ2-3
CASSPQGVTDTQYF
TGTGCCAGCAGTCCTCAGGGGGTTACAGATACGCAGTATTTT
>14|-|TRBD1|TRBV7-9|TRBJ2-5
CASSPGTGRETQYF
TGTGCCAGCAGCCCTGGGACAGGGCGGGAGACCCAGTACTTC
>13|-|-|TRBV5-6|TRBJ1-1
CASSPDSYTEAFF
TGTGCCAGCAGCCCGGACAGTTACACTGAAGCTTTCTTT
>15|-|-|TRBV5-1|TRBJ2-2
CASSLAPGEVGELFF
TGCGCCAGCAGCTTGGCCCCGGGAGAAGTCGGGGAGCTGTTTTTT
>13|few|-|TRBV19|TRBJ1-5
CASSKGPGQPQHF
TGTGCCAGTAGTAAAGGTCCGGGTCAGCCCCAGCATTTT
>16|-|TRBD2|TRBV6-6|TRBJ2-2
CASSRLAGLNTGELFF
TGTGCCAGCAGTCGACTAGCGGGGTTGAACACCGGGGAGCTGTTTTTT
>16|-|-|TRBV5-6|TRBJ2-5
CASSLARAARKGTQYF
TGTGCCAGCAGCTTGGCGAGGGCAGCCAGAAAAGGGACCCAGTACTTC
>14|-|-|TRBV5-4|TRBJ2-2
CASSSPSRAGELFF
TGTGCCAGCAGCTCGCCTTCACGGGCCGGGGAGCTGTTTTTT
>15|-|TRBD1|TRBV27|TRBJ1-1
CASSQTGGEGTEAFF
TGTGCCAGCAGTCAGACAGGGGGCGAAGGCACTGAAGCTTTCTTT
>13|-|-|TRBV6-6|TRBJ2-1
CASTSLASNEQFF
TGTGCCAGCACCTCCCTAGCTTCCAATGAGCAGTTCTTC
>15|-|-|TRBV27|TRBJ2-5
CASSFAPQGQETQYF
TGTGCCAGCAGTTTTGCCCCTCAGGGGCAAGAGACCCAGTACTTC
>15|-|-|TRBV7-8|TRBJ2-1
CASSLDLQRRGEQFF
TGTGCCAGCAGCTTAGACCTACAAAGAAGAGGTGAGCAGTTCTTC
>14|-|-|TRBV9|TRBJ1-1
CASSVARGGAEAFF
TGTGCCAGCAGCGTAGCGAGGGGAGGTGCTGAAGCTTTCTTT
>18|-|-|TRBV14|TRBJ1-3
CASSQDWGQGPSGNTIYF
TGTGCCAGCAGCCAAGATTGGGGGCAGGGTCCCTCTGGAAACACCATATATTTT